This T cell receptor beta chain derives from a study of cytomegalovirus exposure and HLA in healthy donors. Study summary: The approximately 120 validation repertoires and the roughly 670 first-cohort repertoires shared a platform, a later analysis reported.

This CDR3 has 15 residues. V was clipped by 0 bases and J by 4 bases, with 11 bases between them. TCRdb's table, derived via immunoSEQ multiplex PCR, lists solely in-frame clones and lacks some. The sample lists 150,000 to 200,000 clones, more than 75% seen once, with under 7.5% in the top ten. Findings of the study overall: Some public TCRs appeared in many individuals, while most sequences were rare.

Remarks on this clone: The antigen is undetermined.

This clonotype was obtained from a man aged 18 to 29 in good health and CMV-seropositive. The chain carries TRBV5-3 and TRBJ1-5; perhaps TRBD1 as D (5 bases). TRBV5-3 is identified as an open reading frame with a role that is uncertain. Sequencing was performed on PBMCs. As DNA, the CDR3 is TGTGCCAGAAGCTTGGATTCGCAGGGTAATCAGCCCCAGCATTTT. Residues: CARSLDSQGNQPQHF.